The T cell receptor beta chain under discussion was sequenced for a study of blood T cell repertoires in COVID-19. Study-wide context: Sites in the United States, Italy and Spain provided acute and convalescent COVID-19 samples. PBMCs, B-cell-depleted T cells, or T cells provided the cDNA or gDNA that made up the material.

In the original processing: Counts of nucleated cells, estimated from reference gene primer amplification, were obtained. The repertoire was sequenced with immunoSEQ multiplex PCR; TCRdb's copy has only in-frame clones and lacks some. V, J and clone size are taken as reported in that table, and D and trimming were inferred from the DNA itself. Counted here are tens of thousands of clones, roughly 85% occurring once; the ten biggest clones make up approximately 8%. This CDR3 contains 15 residues. Germline values: CDR1 SGHRS, CDR2 YFSETQ. Trimming stripped 5 bases from V and 2 bases from J, with 17 bases between.

Sequencing was done on a sample of peripheral blood. This chain links TRBV5-1 with TRBJ2-7; D is unclear. The receptor's source is a young man with acute or convalescent COVID-19. CDR3 coding DNA: TGCGCCAGCAGTAGATTCGCGGTTTCTCCCTACGAGCAGTACTTC. Translating it yields CASSRFAVSPYEQYF.